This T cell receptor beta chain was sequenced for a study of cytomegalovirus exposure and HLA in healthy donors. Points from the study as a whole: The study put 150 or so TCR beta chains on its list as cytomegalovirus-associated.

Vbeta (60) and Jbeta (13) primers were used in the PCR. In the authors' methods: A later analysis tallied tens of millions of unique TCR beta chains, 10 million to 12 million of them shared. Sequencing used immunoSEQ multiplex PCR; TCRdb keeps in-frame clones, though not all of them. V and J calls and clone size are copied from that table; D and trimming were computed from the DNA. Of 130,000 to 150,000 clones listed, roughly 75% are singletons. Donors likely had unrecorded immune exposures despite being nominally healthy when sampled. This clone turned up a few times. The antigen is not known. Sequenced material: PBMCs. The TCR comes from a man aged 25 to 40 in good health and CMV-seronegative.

The CDR3 nucleotides are TGTGCCAGCAGCCAAGACGGTACCGACAGGATCAGGGGCTACACCTTC. It is translated as CASSQDGTDRIRGYTF. This chain links TRBV14 with TRBJ1-2; TRBD1 is a possible D gene (6 bases). CDR3 length: 16 amino acids. Trimming stripped 0 bases from V and 8 bases from J, with 19 bases between. CDR1 and CDR2 (germline): SGHDN, FVKESK.